The 30 T cell receptor beta chains below come from one sample, sequenced in a study of T cell responses to AZD1222 COVID-19 vaccine. Generated by immunoSEQ multiplex PCR, the TCRdb table keeps only in-frame clones and is missing some. Among more than 150,000 clones, around 88% were seen once, and the ten largest hold 0.4% to 0.5%. Sequenced here: peripheral blood, sampled on day 0 of AZD1222 vaccination. These receptors were collected from an adult in good health.

The rearrangement joins TRBV20-1 to TRBJ1-2, with D unresolved. CDR1 and CDR2 from the germline V gene are DFQATT and SNEGSKA (reference sequence). The V gene lost 1 base and the J gene lost 5 bases, with 5 bases spanning the gap. There are 11 residues in the CDR3. CDR3 residues: CSARGDYGYTF. Written as DNA, the CDR3 is TGCAGTGCTAGAGGGGATTATGGCTACACCTTC.

This rearrangement joins TRBV20-1 to TRBJ2-7, with D perhaps matching TRBD1 (6 bases). Germline V gives CDR1 DFQATT, CDR2 SNEGSKA (reference sequence). The CDR3 consists of 17 residues. The V end was cut by 3 bases, the J end by 2 bases, with 23 bases between. The DNA for the CDR3 is TGCAGTGCTAGTCCTCCAGCCCCCAACGACAGGACCTACGAGCAGTACTTC. It codes for CSASPPAPNDRTYEQYF.

V gene TRBV11-3 combines with J gene TRBJ2-5; TRBD1 is a possible D gene (6 bases). V was shortened by 2 bases and J by 9 bases, with 13 bases between the two germline ends. CDR3 length: 13 residues. Germline V gene sequence: CDR1 SGHNT, CDR2 YENEEA. The CDR3 spells CASSLLPTGPQYF. The CDR3 DNA reads as TGTGCCAGCAGCTTACTTCCAACAGGGCCCCAGTACTTC.

Note on this clone: Additional DNA sequences in this sample encode the identical CDR3. The CDR3 region is CASSESRGDGYTF. For the CDR3, the DNA is TGCGCCAGCAGTGAGTCCCGGGGGGATGGCTACACCTTC. The chain combines TRBV10-1 with TRBJ1-2, with D perhaps TRBD1 (5 bases). From germline, CDR1 is WNHNN and CDR2 SYGVQD (reference sequence). The CDR3 runs to 13 residues. V shed 0 bases and J shed 6 bases, with 8 bases lying between them.

This rearrangement joins TRBV10-2 to TRBJ1-1; TRBD1 matches 7 bases. Losses at the gene ends were 8 bases for V and 3 bases for J; bases not matched to a gene: 3. This CDR3 comprises 12 residues. From germline, CDR1 is WSHSY and CDR2 SAAADI. Written as DNA, the CDR3 is TGCGCCAGCTCAGGGGGAGACACTGAAGCTTTCTTT. It translates to CASSGGDTEAFF.

DNA for the CDR3: TGTGCCAGTAGTCGAACCAGGGACAGGGGGGGCTCTCAGCCCCAGCATTTT. Protein sequence: CASSRTRDRGGSQPQHF. The V gene is TRBV19, the J gene TRBJ1-5, with 11 bases fitting TRBD1. The CDR3 spans 17 residues. The V gene end was trimmed by 5 bases and the J gene end by 6 bases; junction bases not matched to a gene: 12. CDR1 is LNHDA, CDR2 SQIVND, per germline (reference sequence). Full variable domain (remainder filled in from reference TRBV19 and TRBJ1-5): DGGITQSPKYLFRKEGQNVTLSCEQNLNHDAMYWYRQDPGQGLRLIYYSQIVNDFQKGDIAEGYSVSREKKESFPLTVTSAQKNPTAFYLCASSRTRDRGGSQPQHFGDGTRLSIL.

V gene TRBV4-1 combines with J gene TRBJ2-7; D gene ambiguous. The CDR3 sequence is 14 residues long. Looked up from germline, CDR1 is MGHRA and CDR2 is YSYEKL. Deletions cut 1 base from V and 2 bases from J, with 9 bases between. CDR3 nucleotides: TGCGCCAGCAGCCAAGGGGGATTGACCTACGAGCAGTACTTC. Amino acids: CASSQGGLTYEQYF.

The rearrangement uses TRBV5-6 and TRBJ2-1; TRBD1 matches at 7 bases. This CDR3 is built from 18 residues. Germline values: CDR1 SGHDT, CDR2 YYEEEE. V was clipped by 2 bases and J by 8 bases; unmatched bases: 19. CDR3 protein: CASSFWGQMESWDDEQFF. CDR3 bases: TGTGCCAGCAGCTTTTGGGGACAGATGGAGTCTTGGGACGATGAGCAGTTCTTC.

V and J are TRBV18 and TRBJ2-1, with no clear D. V gave up 1 base and J gave up 5 bases, with 24 bases separating them. CDR3 length equals 19 residues. Germline V gene lookup returns CDR1 KGHSH and CDR2 LQKENI. CDR3 residues: CASSPLSGPFGSTDNEQFF. In DNA form, the CDR3 reads TGTGCCAGCTCACCACTCTCCGGCCCCTTTGGGTCTACCGACAATGAGCAGTTCTTC.

This clone has just one count. V gene TRBV10-2 combines with J gene TRBJ2-7, with 11 bases matching TRBD1. J lost 4 bases, V lost 4 bases, and 3 bases had no gene match. Germline V lookup: CDR1 WSHSY, CDR2 SAAADI. This CDR3 is 14 amino acids long. CDR3 region: CASSGDRGFYEQYF. In DNA, the CDR3 is TGCGCCAGCAGTGGGGACAGGGGGTTTTACGAGCAGTACTTC.

The genes are TRBV4-1 and TRBJ2-7; the match to TRBD2 covers 7 bases. Trimming cost V 5 bases and J 0 bases; bases outside gene matches: 10. Germline V lookup: CDR1 MGHRA, CDR2 YSYEKL. This CDR3 is 16 amino acids long. The CDR3 reads CASSYGGVSSSYEQYF. CDR3 DNA: TGCGCCAGCAGCTATGGGGGGGTTTCTAGCTCCTACGAGCAGTACTTC.

This chain uses TRBV6-6 with TRBJ1-1; D unclear. V was clipped by 0 bases and J by 1 base, with 12 bases between them. The CDR3 has 16 residues. Germline-derived CDR1 and CDR2 are MNHNY and SVGAGI (reference sequence). The CDR3 loop is CASSYSMLPENTEAFF. Here the CDR3 DNA reads TGTGCCAGCAGTTACTCGATGCTCCCTGAGAACACTGAAGCTTTCTTT.

This clone was observed a single time. The chain carries TRBV18 and TRBJ2-3; 11 bases map to TRBD2. From germline, CDR1 is KGHSH and CDR2 LQKENI. Losses at the gene ends were 3 bases for V and 2 bases for J; bases not matched to a gene: 7. The CDR3 runs 17 residues. In nucleotides, the CDR3 is TGTGCCAGCTCACCTGGACTAGCGGGTATAACCACAGATACGCAGTATTTT. It codes for CASSPGLAGITTDTQYF.

This clone was seen once. The CDR3 bases are TGTGCCAGCAGTTACCAACTAGCGGGGTACACAGATACGCAGTATTTT. It yields the protein CASSYQLAGYTDTQYF. The chain carries TRBV6-2 or TRBV6-3 and TRBJ2-3, with 10 bases fitting TRBD2. Trimming at V came to 2 bases and at J to 2 bases, leaving 4 bases not matched to a gene. The germline V gene encodes CDR1 MNHEY and CDR2 SVGEGT. The CDR3 sequence is 16 residues long.

In its sample, this clone was seen a few times. The rearrangement links TRBV11-1 to TRBJ1-1, with TRBD1 matching 8 bases. Germline V gene sequence: CDR1 SGHAT, CDR2 FQDESV (reference sequence). The CDR3 covers 15 residues. V shed 1 base, J shed 5 bases, and the junction held 6 bases outside the gene matches. CDR3: CASSLGSTGVTEAFF. CDR3 nucleotide sequence: TGTGCCAGCAGCTTAGGGTCGACAGGGGTGACTGAAGCTTTCTTT.

This sequence joins TRBV18 and TRBJ1-6; D perhaps matches TRBD1 (5 bases). This CDR3 is built from 16 residues. Germline V CDR1 and CDR2: KGHSH, LQKENI. V was trimmed by 3 bases and J by 2 bases, leaving 11 bases between them. CDR3: CASSPRQGTYNSPLHF. DNA for the CDR3: TGTGCCAGCTCACCCCGGCAGGGTACCTATAATTCACCCCTCCACTTT.

This clone turned up a few times. J is TRBJ1-2 and V is TRBV12-3 or TRBV12-4; the D gene is possibly TRBD1 (5 bases). With 7 bases removed from V and 0 bases from J, the gap between germline ends came to 9 bases. This CDR3 contains 13 residues. The CDR3 reads CASTLGANYGYTF. CDR3 nucleotides: TGTGCCAGCACCCTGGGGGCTAACTATGGCTACACCTTC.

The count of this clone is one. The chain couples TRBV27 to TRBJ2-1; a possible D gene is TRBD2 (6 bases). Germline lookup yields CDR1 MNHEY and CDR2 SMNVEV (reference sequence). V lost 3 bases and J lost 7, with 13 bases in between. This CDR3 is 14 amino acids long. DNA of the CDR3: TGTGCCAGCAGTTTCTCCGGGACTTATAATGAGCAGTTCTTC. It codes for CASSFSGTYNEQFF.

The chain employs TRBV3-1 (or the pseudogene TRBV3-2) and TRBJ1-6; D is perhaps TRBD1 (5 bases). V lost 1 base and J 5 bases, leaving 6 bases between the germline ends. CDR1 LGHDT and CDR2 YNNKEL come from the germline V gene (reference sequence). The CDR3 totals 14 residues. The CDR3 DNA reads as TGTGCCAGCAGCCAAGGGGGGAATAATTCACCCCTCCACTTT. Its protein is CASSQGGNNSPLHF.

The chain recombines TRBV7-3 with TRBJ2-1; 10 bases match TRBD2. Germline-derived CDR1 and CDR2 are SGHTA and FQGTGA. Trimming took 2 bases from V and 0 from J; bases not matched to a gene: 7. The CDR3 length is 18 residues. The CDR3 DNA reads TGTGCCAGCAGCTTACTAGCGGGAGAGGAAAGCTCCTACAATGAGCAGTTCTTC. Protein product: CASSLLAGEESSYNEQFF.

The sample holds one count of this clone. The J gene is TRBJ2-1, the V gene TRBV5-1, with D hard to call. Trimming removed 0 bases at V and 0 bases at J, with 7 bases between. This CDR3 region has 15 residues. In germline, CDR1 is SGHRS, CDR2 YFSETQ. CDR3 sequence (DNA): TGCGCCAGCAGCTTGGCTGCGGACTCCTACAATGAGCAGTTCTTC. Residues: CASSLAADSYNEQFF.

The chain combines TRBV6-5 with TRBJ2-7; 9 nucleotides align to TRBD1. J was trimmed by 7 bases and V by 5 bases; bases with no gene match: 12. Germline V CDR1 and CDR2: MNHEY, SVGAGI. The CDR3 spans 15 residues. DNA for the CDR3: TGTGCCAGCAGTCAACAGTCCGGGACAGGGTGGGAGCAGTACTTC. Protein product: CASSQQSGTGWEQYF.

A note on this clone: The junction shows a germline mismatch at one end, possibly a read error. The chain couples TRBV5-4 to TRBJ1-6; TRBD1 aligns across 8 bases. CDR3 size: 17 residues. The germline gives CDR1 SGHNT, CDR2 YYREEE (reference sequence). The CDR3 DNA sequence: TGTGCCAGCACCTTGGGGACAGGCGTCCCGGATAATTCACCCCTCCACTTT. It translates to CASTLGTGVPDNSPLHF.

This chain connects TRBV7-9 to TRBJ1-2; D gene uncertain. V shed 0 bases and J shed 2 bases, with 7 bases lying between them. Germline CDR1 is SEHNR and CDR2 is FQNEAQ (reference sequence). The CDR3 is made up of 14 amino acids. The CDR3 region has the DNA TGTGCCAGCAGCTTAGCAGGTGTCAACTATGGCTACACCTTC. It specifies CASSLAGVNYGYTF.

V and J are TRBV11-3 and TRBJ2-2; D is unclear. Germline loops: CDR1 SGHNT, CDR2 YENEEA. The CDR3 totals 13 residues. Trimming left V 1 base short and J 5 bases short, with 5 bases between. The CDR3 DNA sequence: TGTGCCAGCAGCTTAGGCACAACCGGGGAGCTGTTTTTT. Its protein product is CASSLGTTGELFF.

This chain joins TRBV5-1 and TRBJ2-7, with unresolved D. This CDR3 region has 17 residues. Trimming pared 0 bases from V and 2 bases from J, leaving 18 bases between. Germline assignment: CDR1 SGHRS and CDR2 YFSETQ. CDR3: CASSLASGPRQTYEQYF. CDR3 DNA sequence: TGCGCCAGCAGCTTGGCCTCTGGACCGAGACAAACCTACGAGCAGTACTTC.

The CDR3 sequence is CASSSEGTSGVEQFF. CDR3 DNA: TGTGCCAGCAGTTCCGAGGGGACTAGCGGGGTTGAGCAGTTCTTC. This chain joins TRBV27 and TRBJ2-1; 13 bases fit TRBD2. Germline CDR1 and CDR2: MNHEY and SMNVEV (reference sequence). The CDR3 consists of 15 residues. The V and J ends lost 4 bases and 9 bases, in that order; junction bases with no gene match: 6.

This chain joins TRBV14 and TRBJ2-5; possible D gene TRBD1, 6 bases. Germline V lookup: CDR1 SGHDN, CDR2 FVKESK. The CDR3 sequence is 14 residues long. Trimming removed 3 bases at V and 5 bases at J, with 13 bases between. The CDR3 is CASSHGQFGETQYF. CDR3 nucleotides: TGTGCCAGCAGCCACGGACAGTTTGGTGAGACCCAGTACTTC. Using reference TRBV14 and TRBJ2-5 for the parts outside the CDR3, the full variable domain is EAGVTQFPSHSVIEKGQTVTLRCDPISGHDNLYWYRRVMGKEIKFLLHFVKESKQDESGMPNNRFLAERTGGTYSTLKVQPAELEDSGVYFCASSHGQFGETQYFGPGTRLLVL.

The CDR3 DNA follows: TGTGCCAGCAGATATCAAGGGGATTTCAGTTTTACTGAAGCTTTCTTT. The encoded protein is CASRYQGDFSFTEAFF. V and J are TRBV28 and TRBJ1-1; possible D gene TRBD1, 5 bases. This CDR3 region has 16 residues. The germline V gene encodes CDR1 MDHEN and CDR2 SYDVKM. Deletions cut 6 bases from V and 5 bases from J, with 22 bases between. The complete variable domain, with remaining parts taken from reference TRBV28 and TRBJ1-1, reads DVKVTQSSRYLVKRTGEKVFLECVQDMDHENMFWYRQDPGLGLRLIYFSYDVKMKEKGDIPEGYSVSREKKERFSLILESASTNQTSMYLCASRYQGDFSFTEAFFGQGTRLTVV.

V usage is TRBV7-2 and J usage is TRBJ1-3; D call uncertain. Trimming removed 4 bases from V and 4 bases from J, with 11 bases in between. Germline assignment: CDR1 SGHTA and CDR2 FQGNSA. This CDR3 is 14 amino acids long. CDR3 sequence: CASSSIGRGNTIYF. The CDR3 DNA follows: TGTGCCAGCAGCTCGATAGGCAGAGGAAACACCATATATTTT.